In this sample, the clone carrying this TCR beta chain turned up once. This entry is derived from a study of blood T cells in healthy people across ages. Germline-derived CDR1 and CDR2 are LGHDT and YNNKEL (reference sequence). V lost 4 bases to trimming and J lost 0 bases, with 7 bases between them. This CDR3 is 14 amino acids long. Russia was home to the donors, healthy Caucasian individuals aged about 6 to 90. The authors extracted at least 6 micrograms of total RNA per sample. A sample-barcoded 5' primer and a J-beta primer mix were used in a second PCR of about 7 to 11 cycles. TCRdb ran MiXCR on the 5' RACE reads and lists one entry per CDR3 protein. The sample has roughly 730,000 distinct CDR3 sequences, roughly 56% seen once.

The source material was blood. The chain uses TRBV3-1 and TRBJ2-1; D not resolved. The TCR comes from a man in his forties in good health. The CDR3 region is CASSLRNSYNEQFF. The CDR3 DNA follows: TGTGCCAGCAGCCTACGTAACTCCTACAATGAGCAGTTCTTC.